A single sample gave rise to the 30 T cell receptor beta chains below, sequenced in a study of T cells in women clearing cervical HPV infection. The protocol was immunoSEQ multiplex PCR, while the TCRdb copy is restricted to in-frame clones and leaves out a portion. The sample holds over 30,000 clones. The sequenced sample consisted of blood buffy coat. These receptors all stem from a woman between 18 and 75 years old with a cervical HPV16 infection that either progressed to CIN3+ or cleared (not recorded which).

Comment on this clone: The sequenced fragment ends 3 residues before the CDR3 boundary, so the rest is inferred from the germline J gene. The V and J genes are TRBV19 and TRBJ1-2; D might be TRBD1 (6 bases). Germline CDR1 reads LNHDA; CDR2 reads SQIVND (reference sequence). This CDR3 has 13 amino acids. Incomplete CDR3 DNA: TGTGCCAGTAGTACAGGGGTTCCGAGCGAC. Protein: CASSTGVPSD. The CDR3 reads in full as CASSTGVPSDYTF.

Turning to this clone: Coverage ceases 3 residues before the CDR3 finishes, and the germline J gene fills in the end. J is TRBJ1-2 and V is TRBV2; 9 bases agree with TRBD1. The germline gives CDR1 SNHLY, CDR2 FYNNEI. This CDR3 is 15 amino acids long. The part of the CDR3 DNA that was read is TGTGCCAGCAGAGACCGGACGGGACAGGGAAGCGGC. The encoded protein is CASRDRTGQGSG. The CDR3 in its entirety is CASRDRTGQGSGYTF.

As regards this clone: The missing CDR3 end, 3 residues past where the read stops, is filled in from the germline J gene. This chain links TRBV11-2 with TRBJ1-6; TRBD1 might be the D (5 bases). The CDR3 runs to 14 residues. Trimming removed 3 bases at V and 5 bases at J, with 8 bases between. In germline, CDR1 is SGHAT, CDR2 FQNNGV. The CDR3: CASSLKGDNSPLHF. Partial CDR3 DNA: TGTGCCAGCAGCTTGAAAGGGGATAATTCACCC.

Details on this clone: The read finishes 3 residues shy of the CDR3 end, and the germline J gene is used to complete it. The chain couples TRBV10-2 to TRBJ2-1; maybe TRBD1 (6 bases). The germline gives CDR1 WSHSY, CDR2 SAAADI. V lost 4 bases and J 2 bases, leaving 12 bases between the germline ends. The CDR3 totals 15 residues. The sequenced part of the CDR3 DNA is TGCGCCAGCAGTGGCCGGGACACACCCTACAATGAG. It is translated as CASSGRDTPYNE. The complete CDR3 reads CASSGRDTPYNEQFF.

In the case of this clone: The read gets to within 3 residues of the CDR3 end, and the germline J gene fills in the rest. This chain links TRBV7-2 with TRBJ2-3, with 7 bases lining up with TRBD1. The CDR3 covers 15 residues. Germline V gene data show CDR1 as SGHTA and CDR2 as FQGNSA. The trim removed 2 bases at V and 3 bases at J, leaving 5 bases unmatched. CDR3 loop: CASSLLTGRTDTQYF. The CDR3 bases that were read are TGTGCCAGCAGCTTATTGACAGGGCGAACAGATACG.

Comments on this clone: Read data end 3 residues before the CDR3 end; the end is taken from the germline J gene. This chain uses TRBV2 with TRBJ1-6; a weak D match, TRBD1 (6 bases). The CDR3 has 13 amino acids. The V end lost 7 bases, the J end lost 10 bases, and 14 bases lay between the germline ends. The V gene's germline CDR1 is SNHLY and CDR2 FYNNEI. The chain's CDR3 is CASNKGEGSPLHF. Partial CDR3 DNA: TGTGCCAGCAATAAGGGGGAAGGGTCACCC.

A note on this clone: The missing CDR3 end, 3 residues past where the read stops, is filled in from the germline J gene. J is TRBJ2-7 and V is TRBV4-2; 7 bases match TRBD2. Trimming took 2 bases from V and 1 from J; bases not matched to a gene: 2. CDR3 size: 14 residues. Germline lookup yields CDR1 LGHNA and CDR2 YNFKEQ. The sequenced CDR3 bases are TGTGCCAGCAGCCAACTAGCGGAGTCCTACGAG. Translating gives CASSQLAESYE. The full CDR3 is CASSQLAESYEQYF.

Turning to this clone: Read data end 3 residues before the CDR3 end; the end is taken from the germline J gene. The genes are TRBV5-6 and TRBJ2-3; the D is unclear. CDR3 length: 14 amino acids. Trimming left V 0 bases short and J 2 bases short, with 7 bases between. Germline CDR1 and CDR2: SGHDT and YYEEEE. The CDR3 bases that were read are TGTGCCAGCAGCTTGGCCCGGTACACAGATACG. Its translation is CASSLARYTDT. The entire CDR3 reads CASSLARYTDTQYF. The variable domain in full, with the rest retrieved from reference TRBV5-6 and TRBJ2-3, is DAGVTQSPTHLIKTRGQQVTLRCSPKSGHDTVSWYQQALGQGPQFIFQYYEEEERQRGNFPDRFSGHQFPNYSSELNVNALLLGDSALYLCASSLARYTDTQYFGPGTRLTVL.

A remark on this clone: With the read ending 3 residues before the CDR3 end, the germline J gene is used to fill in that end. The V and J genes are TRBV7-9 and TRBJ2-3; D may be TRBD1 or TRBD2 (6 bases each). Germline V gene lookup returns CDR1 SEHNR and CDR2 FQNEAQ (reference sequence). CDR3 length: 15 residues. CDR3 sequence: CASSRDRRENQPQYF. CDR3 DNA (partial): TGTGCCAGCAGCCGCGACAGGAGGGAGAATCAGCCG.

Worth noting for this clone: Read coverage stops 3 residues before the CDR3 terminus; the germline J gene supplies the remainder. The gene calls are TRBV19 and TRBJ1-5; 7 bases agree with TRBD1. The germline CDR1 and CDR2 sequences are LNHDA and SQIVND (reference sequence). This CDR3 comprises 15 residues. Partial CDR3 DNA: TGTGCCAGTAGTATTAGACAGGGTGAGGGAGATCCC. It encodes CASSIRQGEGDP. The CDR3 reads in full as CASSIRQGEGDPQHF. Variable domain in full (rest from reference TRBV19 and TRBJ1-5): DGGITQSPKYLFRKEGQNVTLSCEQNLNHDAMYWYRQDPGQGLRLIYYSQIVNDFQKGDIAEGYSVSREKKESFPLTVTSAQKNPTAFYLCASSIRQGEGDPQHFGDGTRLSIL.

Details on this clone: The missing CDR3 end, 3 residues past where the read stops, is filled in from the germline J gene. The chain has TRBV4-1 and TRBJ1-1; TRBD1 is a possible D gene (6 bases). Trimming shortened V by 0 bases and J by 2 bases, and 13 bases separated the two germline ends. CDR1 and CDR2 (germline): MGHRA, YSYEKL. The CDR3 spans 16 residues. The sequenced CDR3 bases are TGCGCCAGCAGCCAAGATCCAGGACAGAGAAACACTGAA. Its protein product is CASSQDPGQRNTE. The entire CDR3 sequence reads CASSQDPGQRNTEAFF.

Remarks on this clone: Sequencing ends 3 residues short of the CDR3 end; the germline J gene provides the rest. The chain has TRBV11-2 and TRBJ2-3, with D possibly matching TRBD1 (5 bases). Germline V lookup: CDR1 SGHAT, CDR2 FQNNGV. This CDR3 contains 14 residues. The CDR3 bases that were read are TGTGCCAGCACTCAGGGCACTCCCCGAGAGACG. As protein: CASTQGTPRET. The entire CDR3 protein reads CASTQGTPRETQYF.

With respect to this clone: The CDR3 goes on 3 residues after the read ends, and that part is filled in from the germline J gene. This sequence joins TRBV5-4 and TRBJ2-7; TRBD2 is a possible D gene (7 bases). The CDR3 contains 14 residues. The V gene's germline CDR1 is SGHNT and CDR2 YYREEE (reference sequence). V lost 0 bases and J lost 2, with 9 bases in between. The DNA read from the CDR3 is TGTGCCAGCAGCTTGGCCGGGGGGCCCTACGAG. Protein product: CASSLAGGPYE. The full CDR3 protein reads CASSLAGGPYEQYF.

Of note for this clone: Read sequence stops 3 residues before the CDR3 end, and the germline J gene provides the missing end. The sample holds other DNA sequences that translate to the same CDR3. V usage is TRBV7-9 and J usage is TRBJ1-3; the D is unclear. The length of the CDR3 is 14 residues. The V gene lost 5 bases and the J gene lost 1 base, with 9 bases spanning the gap. Germline CDR1 SEHNR, CDR2 FQNEAQ (reference sequence). This CDR3 is CASSRGESGNTIYF. The sequenced CDR3 bases are TGTGCCAGCAGCCGGGGAGAATCTGGAAACACC.

Concerning this clone itself: Read data end 3 residues before the CDR3 end; the end is taken from the germline J gene. This chain uses TRBV20-1 with TRBJ2-5; tentative D call: TRBD2 (5 bases). Germline V gene data show CDR1 as DFQATT and CDR2 as SNEGSKA (reference sequence). V lost 0 bases to trimming and J lost 2 bases, with 10 bases between them. The CDR3 length is 14 residues. The CDR3 bases that were read are TGCAGTGCTAGAGATACGCGGACTCAAGAGACC. Its protein product is CSARDTRTQET. The CDR3 in its entirety is CSARDTRTQETQYF.

As regards this clone: The sequenced fragment ends 3 residues before the CDR3 boundary, so the rest is inferred from the germline J gene. This sequence joins TRBV7-8 and TRBJ2-3; 8 bases line up with TRBD1. This CDR3 region has 15 residues. Germline-derived CDR1 and CDR2 are SGHVS and FQNEAQ. The CDR3 loop reads CASSLSRGQGETQYF. The part of the CDR3 DNA that was read is TGTGCCAGCAGCTTATCCAGGGGGCAGGGAGAGACG.

As concerns this clone: The missing CDR3 end, 3 residues past where the read stops, is filled in from the germline J gene. The chain links TRBV5-1 to TRBJ2-5; D is possibly TRBD1 (6 bases). Trimming took 0 bases from V and 4 from J, leaving 10 bases between them. The V gene's germline CDR1 is SGHRS and CDR2 YFSETQ. This CDR3 has 14 residues. The covered CDR3 bases are TGCGCCAGCAGCTTGGAGGGCAGGGGAGAGACC. Amino acids: CASSLEGRGET. The whole CDR3 is CASSLEGRGETQYF.

Concerning this clone itself: The observed sequence ends 3 residues before the CDR3 terminus, with the missing tail filled in from the germline J gene. The J gene is TRBJ2-4, the V gene TRBV5-1, with D perhaps given as TRBD1 or TRBD2 (5 bases each). CDR1 is SGHRS and CDR2 is YFSETQ in the germline V gene. The CDR3 length is 16 residues. CDR3 DNA (partial): TGCGCCAGCAGCCCGATAGTCAGGTCGAGGGGAGATGGT. Amino acids: CASSPIVRSRGDG. The CDR3 as a whole reads CASSPIVRSRGDGQYF.

The DNA read from the CDR3 is TGCGCCAGCAGTGACCACTCCTACAATGAG. This encodes CASSDHSYNE. The full-length CDR3 reads as CASSDHSYNEQFF. The gene calls are TRBV10-1 and TRBJ2-1; D remains unclear. From the germline J gene comes the end of the CDR3, since the read stops 3 residues before it. Trimming shortened V by 3 bases and J by 0 bases, and 3 bases separated the two germline ends. This CDR3 region has 13 residues. Germline V CDR1 and CDR2: WNHNN, SYGVQD (reference sequence).

To note about this clone: The CDR3 is cut off 3 residues early in the read; its end comes from the germline J gene. The V and J genes are TRBV20-1 and TRBJ2-4, with unresolved D. The germline CDR1 and CDR2 sequences are DFQATT and SNEGSKA (reference sequence). This CDR3 comprises 12 residues. CDR3 sequence: CSALKSSYGQYF. CDR3 DNA (partial): TGCAGTGCCCTAAAAAGCTCATATGGT.

The CDR3 reads CSASAGTGTSYEQYF. The DNA read from the CDR3 is TGCAGTGCTAGCGCCGGGACAGGGACATCCTACGAG. J is TRBJ2-7 and V is TRBV20-1; TRBD1 matches at 9 bases. From the germline J gene comes the end of the CDR3, since the read stops 3 residues before it. This CDR3 spans 15 amino acids. The germline gives CDR1 DFQATT, CDR2 SNEGSKA (reference sequence). Germline trimming cut 3 bases from V and 1 base from J; bases unmatched to any gene: 7.

Notes on this clone: The DNA ends 3 residues before the CDR3 does, and the rest of the CDR3 is filled in from the germline J gene. The rearrangement uses TRBV10-3 and TRBJ2-1, with 7 bases lining up with TRBD1. V trimming: 3 bases; J trimming: 4 bases; junction bases outside the gene matches: 12. CDR1 is ENHRY and CDR2 is SYGVKD in the germline V gene. There are 17 residues in the CDR3. The CDR3 here is CAISDPGQSLGYNEQFF. The part of the CDR3 DNA that was read is TGTGCCATCAGTGACCCGGGACAGTCTTTAGGGTACAATGAG.

The CDR3 here is CAWSVTQGNEKLFF. The sequenced CDR3 bases are TGTGCCTGGAGTGTAACACAGGGTAATGAAAAA. This sequence joins TRBV30 and TRBJ1-4, with D possibly being TRBD1 (6 bases). From the germline J gene comes the end of the CDR3, since the read stops 3 residues before it. Trimming pared 0 bases from V and 4 bases from J, leaving 9 bases between. CDR3 length: 14 amino acids. The germline V gene encodes CDR1 GTSNPN and CDR2 SVGIG (reference sequence).

In regard to this clone: The sequenced fragment ends 3 residues before the CDR3 boundary, so the rest is inferred from the germline J gene. The rearrangement uses TRBV4-1 and TRBJ2-1; no reliable D call. V was pared by 8 bases and J by 8 bases, with 19 bases between. The CDR3 covers 14 residues. Germline CDR1 MGHRA, CDR2 YSYEKL. CDR3 sequence reads: CASSSLGVVDEQFF. Partial CDR3 DNA: TGCGCCAGCTCCTCCCTAGGCGTCGTCGATGAG.

CDR3 protein: CASSLARVGRETQYF. The sequenced CDR3 bases are TGTGCCAGCAGCTTGGCCAGGGTAGGACGAGAGACG. The V call is TRBV5-6, the J call TRBJ2-3; a weak D match, TRBD1 (5 bases). The CDR3 end lies 3 residues beyond the end of the read and is filled in from the germline J gene. Germline V gene data show CDR1 as SGHDT and CDR2 as YYEEEE. This CDR3 spans 15 amino acids. The entire variable domain, with the rest obtained from reference TRBV5-6 and TRBJ2-3, is as follows: DAGVTQSPTHLIKTRGQQVTLRCSPKSGHDTVSWYQQALGQGPQFIFQYYEEEERQRGNFPDRFSGHQFPNYSSELNVNALLLGDSALYLCASSLARVGRETQYFGPGTRLTVL.

Concerning this clone itself: The CDR3 is cut off 3 residues early in the read; its end comes from the germline J gene. The V gene is TRBV7-8, the J gene TRBJ2-1; 9 bases line up with TRBD1. V lost 3 bases to trimming and J lost 2 bases; unmatched junction nucleotides: 5. Per germline, CDR1 SGHVS and CDR2 FQNEAQ. The CDR3 consists of 16 residues. The CDR3 DNA, read in part, is TGTGCCAGCAGCTTGTGGGGGGACAGGGCCTACAATGAG. Protein sequence: CASSLWGDRAYNE. The entire CDR3 protein is CASSLWGDRAYNEQFF.

Worth noting for this clone: The CDR3 is cut off 3 residues early in the read; its end comes from the germline J gene. This chain joins TRBV7-9 and TRBJ1-2; unclear D gene. There are 15 residues in the CDR3. Germline V gene sequence: CDR1 SEHNR, CDR2 FQNEAQ (reference sequence). CDR3 sequence: CASSSSTRWSYDYTF. Partial CDR3 DNA: TGTGCCAGCAGCTCATCGACAAGGTGGTCCTACGAC.

The CDR3 DNA, read in part, is TGTGCCAGCAGCTTATCCAGGGCCACAGATACG. It translates to CASSLSRATDT. The CDR3 as a whole reads CASSLSRATDTQYF. This sequence joins TRBV7-7 and TRBJ2-3, with a weak D call TRBD1 (5 bases). The DNA ends 3 residues before the CDR3 does, and the rest of the CDR3 is filled in from the germline J gene. CDR1 and CDR2 (germline): SSHAT, FNYEAQ (reference sequence). The CDR3 length is 14 residues. Trimming took 2 bases from V and 2 from J, leaving 8 bases between them.

On this clone: The CDR3 goes on 3 residues after the read ends, and that part is filled in from the germline J gene. The genes are TRBV30 and TRBJ1-4; weak D call: TRBD1 (5 bases). The CDR3 is 15 residues long. The V gene's germline CDR1 is GTSNPN and CDR2 SVGIG (reference sequence). The CDR3 loop is CAWSPTGTLNSPLFF. The sequenced CDR3 bases are TGTGCCTGGAGTCCCACCGGGACTCTGAATTCACCA.

Worth noting for this clone: With the read ending 3 residues before the CDR3 end, the germline J gene is used to fill in that end. This chain joins TRBV2 and TRBJ1-2; TRBD1 might be the D (5 bases). CDR1 is SNHLY and CDR2 is FYNNEI in the germline V gene. The CDR3 is 14 residues long. The CDR3 DNA, read in part, is TGTGCCAGCCACGGGACTAGGGTTTACAATGAC. Protein sequence: CASHGTRVYND. The whole CDR3 region reads CASHGTRVYNDYTF.